The source of this T cell receptor (beta chain) is a study of OX40 agonist ivuxolimab in advanced cancers. Study results and limitations: At doses 0.1 to 3.0 mg/kg, CD4+ and CD8+ clones expanded. Certain nonresponders likewise exhibited a low normalized T-cell clonal expansion. Average numbers of expanded clones were greater in CD8+ T cells than in CD4+.

As for this clone: What it binds is unknown.

The protocol was immunoSEQ multiplex PCR, while the TCRdb copy is restricted to in-frame clones and leaves out a portion. The sample carries 25,000 to 40,000 clones, roughly 89% recorded once. This CDR3 has 13 amino acids. V shed 2 bases and J shed 6 bases, with 8 bases lying between them. The germline CDR1 and CDR2 sequences are MNHEY and SMNVEV (reference sequence). The sequence was collected from an adult with an advanced solid tumor such as melanoma, head and neck, liver or kidney cancer. The material was CD4+ or CD8+ T cells sorted from blood, obtained in a trial of the OX40 agonist ivuxolimab. This chain links TRBV27 with TRBJ1-5; D is unresolved. CDR3 region: CASSLGQAQPQHF. The CDR3 DNA follows: TGTGCCAGCAGTTTAGGGCAGGCTCAGCCCCAGCATTTT.